This T cell receptor beta chain was obtained from a study of blood T cell repertoires in COVID-19. Study context: The United States, Italy and Spain were the sources of the acute and convalescent COVID-19 samples. PBMCs, B-cell-depleted T cells, or T cells were the source of the cDNA or gDNA that made up the material.

Per the original data handling: Amplification from reference gene primers served as the basis for estimated nucleated cell counts. The method was immunoSEQ multiplex PCR; TCRdb's version includes in-frame clones alone and lacks a portion of them. V, J and clone size are those of that table, while D and trimming were read from the DNA. The table shows 30,000 to 35,000 clones, with 65% to 90% occurring only once. Sequencing used peripheral blood. The sequence was collected from a man older than 75 with active COVID-19.

The CDR3 here is CASSSGVGNTIYF. CDR3 nucleotide sequence: TGTGCCAGCAGTTCAGGGGTTGGAAACACCATATATTTT. The chain links TRBV12-3 or TRBV12-4 to TRBJ1-3; possibly TRBD1 for D (6 bases). The V end was cut by 4 bases, the J end by 3 bases, with 7 bases between. This CDR3 is built from 13 residues.